Listed below are T cell receptor beta chains from one sample, sequenced in a study of post-analysis software for immune sequencing data. In TCRdb, the PCR reads were re-called with MiXCR into one record per CDR3 protein. This sample carries about 800,000 distinct CDR3 sequences, 30% of them seen once, and the ten largest clones take roughly 0.57%. What was sequenced was blood. Receptors were obtained from a girl between 10 and 17 years old with multiple sclerosis. The CDR3 runs from the conserved cysteine through the conserved F or W. A D gene is named only where the DNA matches it firmly. Size is stated for part of the rows, as once, few or many counts, or as a class when the clone is expanded.

J gene | V gene | clone size | D gene | CDR3 DNA | CDR3 protein
TRBJ2-7 | TRBV7-9 | . | . | TGTGCCAGCAGCAGGGGTGCAGACGCGGGGGAGCAGTACTTC | CASSRGADAGEQYF
TRBJ2-5 | TRBV10-3 | many | TRBD1 | TGTGCCATCAGTGAATCAGGACAGGGGGTTCGAGAGACCCAGTACTTC | CAISESGQGVRETQYF
TRBJ1-1 | TRBV28 | . | . | TGTGCCAGCAGTTTTGCGGGGAGGTACACTGAAGCTTTCTTT | CASSFAGRYTEAFF
TRBJ2-3 | TRBV9 | . | . | TGTGCCAGCAGCGTAGGGTCCTGGACCACAGATACGCAGTATTTT | CASSVGSWTTDTQYF
TRBJ1-6 | TRBV9 | . | TRBD1 | TGTGCCAGCAGCGTAGCAGGGGGCGATTCACCCCTCCACTTT | CASSVAGGDSPLHF
TRBJ1-1 | TRBV5-1 | . | . | TGCGCCAGCAGCCACGGCCGGGGACCGAACACTGAAGCTTTCTTT | CASSHGRGPNTEAFF
TRBJ1-2 | TRBV5-1 | . | . | TGCGCCAGCAGGGAGGGACCGAGTGGCTACACCTTC | CASREGPSGYTF
TRBJ2-3 | TRBV6-1 | . | TRBD2 | TGTGCCAGCAGCGGGACTAGAAAAGATACGCAGTATTTT | CASSGTRKDTQYF
TRBJ2-1 | TRBV18 | few | . | TGTGCCAGCTCACCCCGGGAACGCTCCTACAATGAGCAGTTCTTC | CASSPRERSYNEQFF
TRBJ1-5 | TRBV7-8 | . | . | TGTGCCAGCAGCTTAGACTTTCAGGGGCATCAGCCCCAGCATTTT | CASSLDFQGHQPQHF
TRBJ1-2 | TRBV19 | . | . | TGTGCCAGTAGTATATTCTATGGCTACACCTTC | CASSIFYGYTF
TRBJ2-3 | TRBV6-1 | . | . | TGTGCCAGCAGTGAGGGCTCCTTCCCAATCACAGATACGCAGTATTTT | CASSEGSFPITDTQYF
TRBJ2-3 | TRBV7-9 | few | TRBD1 | TGTGCCAGCAGCCCAAAGGACAGGGAGGCCGATACGCAGTATTTT | CASSPKDREADTQYF
TRBJ2-2 | TRBV12-5 | . | . | TGTGCTAGTGGTTTGGTACGGGGCGGCAGCAGGGCGAACACCGGGGAGCTGTTTTTT | CASGLVRGGSRANTGELFF
TRBJ1-6 | TRBV10-2 | . | . | TGCGCCAGCAGTGATTTGGTGGGGCACTCACCCCTCCACTTT | CASSDLVGHSPLHF
TRBJ1-2 | TRBV6-5 | few | . | TGTGCCAGCAGTTCAACAGCTAACTATGGCTACACCTTC | CASSSTANYGYTF
TRBJ2-1 | TRBV5-1 | few | . | TGCGCCAGCAGCGGCGGGGCGTCATCGGGGTTCTACAATGAGCAGTTCTTC | CASSGGASSGFYNEQFF
TRBJ2-7 | TRBV27 | . | . | TGTGCCAGCAGTTTCAGGGGCACCACCTACGAGCAGTACTTC | CASSFRGTTYEQYF
TRBJ2-3 | TRBV20-1 | . | . | TGCAGTAGGGGGGTCTATCAAGATGCGCAGTATTTT | CSRGVYQDAQYF
TRBJ2-5 | TRBV29-1 | many | TRBD1 | TGCAGCGTTGAGACAGGGGTGGAGACCCAGTACTTC | CSVETGVETQYF
TRBJ2-7 | TRBV10-3 | few | . | TGTGCCATCAGTGAGTCAGCTGCCTACGAGCAGTACTTC | CAISESAAYEQYF
TRBJ2-1 | TRBV6-5 | . | . | TGTGCCAGCAGTTTTGGGCAGAAGTATGAGCAGTTCTTC | CASSFGQKYEQFF
TRBJ2-3 | TRBV29-1 | few | . | TGCAGCGTTGAAGCGCGCGTTGATACGCAGTATTTT | CSVEARVDTQYF
TRBJ2-7 | TRBV20-1 | . | TRBD2 | TGCAGTGCCTTACTAGCGGGCCAACCCTACGAGCAGTACTTC | CSALLAGQPYEQYF
TRBJ2-4 | TRBV11-2 | few | . | TGTGCCAGCAGCTTAGATCATACCTTGGCTGGCGGCATTCAGTACTTC | CASSLDHTLAGGIQYF
TRBJ2-7 | TRBV5-1 | . | TRBD2 | TGCGCCAGCAGGACCGGGACTAGCGGGGTCGAGCAGTACTTC | CASRTGTSGVEQYF
TRBJ2-1 | TRBV7-9 | . | . | TGTGCCAGCAGCCATCTCCGGGGGCAGTTCTTC | CASSHLRGQFF
TRBJ1-2 | TRBV5-1 | . | . | TGCGCCAGCAGCTTGGGACCTCTCAGGGGCTACACCTTC | CASSLGPLRGYTF
TRBJ1-2 | TRBV7-2 | . | TRBD1 | TGTGCCAGCAGCTCCGGACAGGGGACAGCTAACTATGGCTACACCTTC | CASSSGQGTANYGYTF